The sequence of this TCR beta chain was determined in a study of T cells after posttransplantation cyclophosphamide. Findings and caveats of the study: Tissue-infiltrating T cells from skin or gut overlapped little with blood T cells. Donor CD8+ memory clones often dominated recipient blood repertoires at later times. Recipient CMV seropositivity and CMV reactivation strongly tracked TRB clonality.

The method was immunoSEQ multiplex PCR; TCRdb's version includes in-frame clones alone and lacks a portion of them. Altogether 23,000 or so clones were found in the sample, and no singletons occur. Ten or more counts support this clone. Its target is unknown. Germline-derived CDR1 and CDR2 are ENHRY and SYGVKD. CDR3 length: 15 amino acids. Unmatched junction bases numbered 3, after V lost 5 bases and J lost 0 bases. The rearrangement joins TRBV10-3 to TRBJ1-5; 8 nucleotides align to TRBD1. Sequenced input: PBMCs. The receptor's source is a woman between 55 and 75 years old in good health, CMV-negative, and a related stem cell transplant donor. This CDR3 is CAISIDRGSNQPQHF. DNA of the CDR3: TGTGCCATCAGTATAGACAGGGGTAGCAATCAGCCCCAGCATTTT.